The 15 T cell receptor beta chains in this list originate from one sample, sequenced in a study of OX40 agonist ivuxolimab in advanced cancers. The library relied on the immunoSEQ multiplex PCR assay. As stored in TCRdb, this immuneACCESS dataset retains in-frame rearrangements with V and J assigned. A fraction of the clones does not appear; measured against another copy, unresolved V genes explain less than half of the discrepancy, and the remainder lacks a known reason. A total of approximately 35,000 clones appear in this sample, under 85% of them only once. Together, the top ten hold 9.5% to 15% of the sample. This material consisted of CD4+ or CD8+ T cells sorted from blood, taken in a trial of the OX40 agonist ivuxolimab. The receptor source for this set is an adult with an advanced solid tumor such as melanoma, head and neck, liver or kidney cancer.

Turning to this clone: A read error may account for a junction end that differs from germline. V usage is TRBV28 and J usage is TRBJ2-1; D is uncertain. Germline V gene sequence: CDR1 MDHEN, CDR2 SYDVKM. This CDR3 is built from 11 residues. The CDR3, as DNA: TGTGCCAGCAGTCTGATACATGAGGAGTTCTTC. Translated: CASSLIHEEFF.

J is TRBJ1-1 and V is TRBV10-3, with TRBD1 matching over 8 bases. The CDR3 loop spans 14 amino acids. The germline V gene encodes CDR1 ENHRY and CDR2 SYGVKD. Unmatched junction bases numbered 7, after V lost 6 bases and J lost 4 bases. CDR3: CAIRTTTGVTEAFF. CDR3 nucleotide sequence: TGTGCCATCAGGACAACGACAGGGGTCACTGAAGCTTTCTTT.

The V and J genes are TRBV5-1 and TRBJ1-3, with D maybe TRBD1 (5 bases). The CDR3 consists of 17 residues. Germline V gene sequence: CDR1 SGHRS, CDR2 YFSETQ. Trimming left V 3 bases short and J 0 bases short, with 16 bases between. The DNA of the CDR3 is TGCGCCAGCAGCTCCCCGCAAGGGGACTTCTCTGGAAACACCATATATTTT. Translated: CASSSPQGDFSGNTIYF.

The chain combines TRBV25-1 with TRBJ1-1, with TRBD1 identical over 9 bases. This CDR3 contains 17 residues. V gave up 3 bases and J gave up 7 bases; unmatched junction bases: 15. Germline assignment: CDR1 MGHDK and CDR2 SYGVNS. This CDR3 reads CASSDTGTGKVLSEAFF. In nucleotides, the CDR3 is TGTGCCAGCAGTGACACCGGGACAGGGAAGGTATTGAGTGAAGCTTTCTTT. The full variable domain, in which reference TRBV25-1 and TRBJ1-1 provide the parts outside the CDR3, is EADIYQTPRYLVIGTGKKITLECSQTMGHDKMYWYQQDPGMELHLIHYSYGVNSTEKGDLSSESTVSRIRTEHFPLTLESARPSHTSQYLCASSDTGTGKVLSEAFFGQGTRLTVV.

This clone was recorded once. The CDR3 nucleotides read TGTGCCAGCAGGCAGAGCTCCTATAATTCACCCCTCCACTTT. As protein: CASRQSSYNSPLHF. The chain combines TRBV7-2 with TRBJ1-6; D ambiguous. V lost 6 bases to trimming and J lost 0 bases, with 6 bases between them. From germline, CDR1 is SGHTA and CDR2 FQGNSA. The CDR3 spans 14 residues. The entire variable domain, with the rest obtained from reference TRBV7-2 and TRBJ1-6, is as follows: GAGVSQSPSNKVTEKGKDVELRCDPISGHTALYWYRQSLGQGLEFLIYFQGNSAPDKSGLPSDRFSAERTGGSVSTLTIQRTQQEDSAVYLCASRQSSYNSPLHFGNGTRLTVT.

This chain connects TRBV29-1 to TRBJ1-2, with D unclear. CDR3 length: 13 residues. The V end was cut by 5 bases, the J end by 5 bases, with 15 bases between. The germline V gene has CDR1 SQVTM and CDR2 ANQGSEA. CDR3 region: CSVQFSSRYGYTF. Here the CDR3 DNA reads TGCAGCGTTCAATTCTCCTCCCGGTATGGCTACACCTTC.

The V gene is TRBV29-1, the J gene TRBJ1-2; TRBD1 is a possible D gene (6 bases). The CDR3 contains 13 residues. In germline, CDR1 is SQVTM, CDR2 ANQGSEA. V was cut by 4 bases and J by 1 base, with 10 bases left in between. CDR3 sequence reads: CSVGQELNYGYTF. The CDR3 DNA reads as TGCAGCGTTGGACAGGAACTTAACTATGGCTACACCTTC.

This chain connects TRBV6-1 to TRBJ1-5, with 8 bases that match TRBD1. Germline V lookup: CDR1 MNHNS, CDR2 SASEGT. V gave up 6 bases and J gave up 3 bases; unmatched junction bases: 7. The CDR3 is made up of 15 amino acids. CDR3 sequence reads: CASRSGGLHNQPQHF. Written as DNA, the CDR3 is TGTGCCAGCAGATCAGGGGGCCTCCACAATCAGCCCCAGCATTTT.

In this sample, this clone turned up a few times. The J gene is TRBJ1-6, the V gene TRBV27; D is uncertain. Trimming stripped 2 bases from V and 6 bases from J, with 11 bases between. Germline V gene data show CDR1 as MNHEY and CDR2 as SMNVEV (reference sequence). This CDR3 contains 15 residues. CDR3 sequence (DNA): TGTGCCAGCAGTTTAACGTGGCAGATTAATTCACCCCTCCACTTT. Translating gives CASSLTWQINSPLHF.

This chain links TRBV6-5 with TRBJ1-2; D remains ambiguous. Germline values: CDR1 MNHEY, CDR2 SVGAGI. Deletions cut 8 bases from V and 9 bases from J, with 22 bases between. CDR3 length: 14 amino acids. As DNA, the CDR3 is TGTGCCAGCTTAGAGTTGCGGTCTACGATGAGCTACACCTTC. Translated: CASLELRSTMSYTF.

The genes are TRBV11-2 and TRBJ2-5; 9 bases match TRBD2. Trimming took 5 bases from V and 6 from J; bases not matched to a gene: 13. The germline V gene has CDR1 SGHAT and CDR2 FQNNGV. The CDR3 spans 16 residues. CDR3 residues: CASSPQGGGALKTQYF. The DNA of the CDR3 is TGTGCCAGCAGCCCCCAGGGCGGGGGGGCTTTGAAGACCCAGTACTTC.

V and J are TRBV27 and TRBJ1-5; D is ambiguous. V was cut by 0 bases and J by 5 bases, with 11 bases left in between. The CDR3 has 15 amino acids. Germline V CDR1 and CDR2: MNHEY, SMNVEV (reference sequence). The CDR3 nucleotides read TGTGCCAGCAGTTTATCGGTGGGGAGAGATCAGCCCCAGCATTTT. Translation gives CASSLSVGRDQPQHF.

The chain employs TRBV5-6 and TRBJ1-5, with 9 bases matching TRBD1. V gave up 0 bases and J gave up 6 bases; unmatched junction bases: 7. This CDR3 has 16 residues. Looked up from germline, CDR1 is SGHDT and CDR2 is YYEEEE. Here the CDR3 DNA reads TGTGCCAGCAGCTTGGAGGGACAGGGTTTGTTTCAGCCCCAGCATTTT. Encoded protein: CASSLEGQGLFQPQHF.

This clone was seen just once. The CDR3 nucleotides read TGTGCCAGCAGTTACTCGACAGGGGGCACTGAAGCTTTCTTT. It encodes CASSYSTGGTEAFF. This sequence joins TRBV6-5 and TRBJ1-1; 9 bases fit TRBD1. V shed 0 bases, J shed 4 bases, and the junction held 0 bases outside the gene matches. Germline lookup yields CDR1 MNHEY and CDR2 SVGAGI. CDR3 size: 14 residues.

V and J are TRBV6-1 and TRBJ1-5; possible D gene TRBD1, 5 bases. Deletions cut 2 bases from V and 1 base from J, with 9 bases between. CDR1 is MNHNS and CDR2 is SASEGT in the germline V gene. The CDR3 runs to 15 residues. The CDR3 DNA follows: TGTGCCAGCAGTGAACCCCAGGGAAGCAATCAGCCCCAGCATTTT. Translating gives CASSEPQGSNQPQHF.